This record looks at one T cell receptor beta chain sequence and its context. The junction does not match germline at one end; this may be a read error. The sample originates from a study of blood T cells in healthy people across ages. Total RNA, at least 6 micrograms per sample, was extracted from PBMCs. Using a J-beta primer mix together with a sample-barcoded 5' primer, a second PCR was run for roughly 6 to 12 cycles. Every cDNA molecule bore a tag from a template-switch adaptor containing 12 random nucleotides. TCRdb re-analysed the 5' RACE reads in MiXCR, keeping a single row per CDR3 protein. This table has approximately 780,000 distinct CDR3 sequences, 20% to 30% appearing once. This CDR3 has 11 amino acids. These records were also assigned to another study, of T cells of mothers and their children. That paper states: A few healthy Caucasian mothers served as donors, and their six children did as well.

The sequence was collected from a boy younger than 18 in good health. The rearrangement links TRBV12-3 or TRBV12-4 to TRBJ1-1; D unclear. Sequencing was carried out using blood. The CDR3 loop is CASSFLAEAFF. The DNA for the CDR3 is TGTGCCAGCAGTTTTCTGGCTGAAGCCTTCTTT.